This T cell receptor (beta chain) was recorded in a study of T cell responses to AZD1222 COVID-19 vaccine. Only one count was recorded for this clone. Its specificity is not known. Between the trimmed V and J ends, which lost 7 bases and 4 bases, there was a span of 13 bases. The CDR3 totals 13 residues. CDR1 is SEHNR and CDR2 is FQNEAQ in the germline V gene (reference sequence). General study results and limits: The number of AZD1222 recipients seropositive at baseline was only five to seven.

Data came from immunoSEQ multiplex PCR; TCRdb stores just in-frame clones and leaves some out. Of about 73,000 clones listed, roughly 90% are singletons. Sequences were derived from peripheral blood, sampled 28 days after the second AZD1222 dose. This chain connects TRBV7-9 to TRBJ1-2, with D uncertain. This TCR was recovered from an adult who received the AZD1222 COVID-19 vaccine. For the CDR3, the DNA is TGTGCCAGCAACAGACCTAGGGCCTATGGCTACACCTTC. Translating gives CASNRPRAYGYTF.